The subject of this entry is one T cell receptor (beta chain). Its antigen is currently unknown. The entry originates in a study of neoadjuvant nivolumab and ipilimumab in lung cancer. Points from the study as a whole: TCR sequencing covered a small number of samples.

Only in-frame clones appear in the TCRdb table, and some are missing; sequencing was by immunoSEQ multiplex PCR. The table has some 27,000 clones, 75% to 90% seen once. The V and J ends lost 4 bases and 2 bases respectively, with 21 bases between them. Looked up from germline, CDR1 is SGHRS and CDR2 is YFSETQ. CDR3 size: 17 residues. This sequence originates from an adult with non-small cell lung cancer. The V and J genes are TRBV5-1 and TRBJ2-5; D possibly corresponds to TRBD1 (7 bases). This specimen consisted of peripheral blood, obtained before neoadjuvant nivolumab, alone or with ipilimumab. CDR3 sequence (DNA): TGCGCCAGCAGCGTCGGGGCAGGGGGGTCCCTACAAGAGACCCAGTACTTC. Its protein product is CASSVGAGGSLQETQYF.